This T cell receptor beta chain was recovered during a study of T cells in Graves' hyperthyroidism and ophthalmopathy. A 10 ml volume of fresh peripheral blood provided the PBMCs. From RNA transcripts, TCR beta CDR3 regions were amplified. HTBI primers were used for first-round RT-PCR of the TCR CDR3. MiXCR, applied by TCRdb to the multiplex PCR reads, yields one record per CDR3 protein. The table lists roughly 500,000 distinct CDR3 sequences, approximately 14% of them singletons. V shed 6 bases and J shed 2 bases, with 16 bases lying between them. Germline V gene lookup returns CDR1 MNHEY and CDR2 SVGEGT. The CDR3 is 15 amino acids. This clonotype was counted a few times.

This clonotype was obtained from a woman aged 25 to 39 with Graves' hyperthyroidism that later progressed to Graves' ophthalmopathy. The J gene is TRBJ1-2, the V gene TRBV6-2 or TRBV6-3; D is perhaps TRBD1 (5 bases). Sequencing was done on a sample of blood. CDR3 protein: CASRNLQVRNYGYTF. As DNA, the CDR3 is TGTGCCAGCAGAAACTTACAGGTTCGGAACTATGGCTACACCTTC.